These 3 T cell receptor beta chains share one sample of origin, sequenced in a study of T-cell reconstitution after alpha-beta-depleted transplantation in children. Unique molecular identifiers tagged the TCRbeta library. MiXCR, run by TCRdb on the PCR reads, gives a single entry per CDR3 protein. This sample has around 370,000 distinct CDR3 sequences, with about a tenth found just once. Sequencing used PBMCs from the stem cell graft donor, obtained from the stem cell graft. Receptors originate from a human donor who donated a stem cell graft to a child with acute lymphoblastic leukemia.

This clonotype was observed a few times. The chain uses TRBV6-2 or TRBV6-3 and TRBJ2-3; 10 nucleotides agree with TRBD2. This CDR3 comprises 19 residues. The V and J ends lost 5 bases and 4 bases, in that order; junction bases with no gene match: 18. Germline V CDR1 and CDR2: MNHEY, SVGEGT. The CDR3 reads CASSTTFALAGVPPDTQYF. As DNA, the CDR3 is TGTGCCAGCAGTACCACCTTTGCGCTAGCGGGAGTTCCGCCAGATACGCAGTATTTT.

This clonotype was found a few times. For the CDR3, the DNA is TGCAGTGCTAGAGATGCCGGGATAGGCACCGGGGAGCTGTTTTTT. This codes for CSARDAGIGTGELFF. The chain combines TRBV20-1 with TRBJ2-2; a weak D match, TRBD2 (5 bases). V shed 0 bases and J shed 4 bases, with 12 bases lying between them. The germline V gene encodes CDR1 DFQATT and CDR2 SNEGSKA (reference sequence). The length of the CDR3 is 15 residues.

The rearrangement uses TRBV21-1 and TRBJ2-2; the D call of TRBD1 is as the table states it, not checked on the DNA. TRBV21-1 is flagged as a pseudogene. The CDR3 is made up of 14 amino acids. The CDR3 reads CASPGPGMSGELFF. In nucleotides, the CDR3 is TGTGCCAGTCCGGGACCCGGTATGTCCGGGGAGCTGTTTTTT.